One sample yielded the 20 T cell receptor beta chains listed below, sequenced in a study of monozygotic twins with inflammatory bowel disease (dated by TCRdb to the late 2010s). Receptor libraries were prepared by 5' RACE. Data came from an Illumina HiSeq 2500. The reads, reprocessed by TCRdb, yield one row per CDR3 protein sequence and no DNA. The table kept for this sample lists over 100,000 distinct CDR3 sequences. The top ten hold around an eighth of the sample. The sample comprised blood. The source is a human donor with ulcerative colitis or Crohn's disease, or a healthy co-twin of an affected twin (not recorded which).

The gene calls are TRBV10-3 and TRBJ1-6; lacking DNA, the TRBD1 call made by TCRdb goes unchecked. The germline CDR1 and CDR2 sequences are ENHRY and SYGVKD. This CDR3 comprises 13 residues. The CDR3 reads CAIRSTGVSPLHF.

Here the CDR3 reads CASSLERESYEQYF. The rearrangement joins TRBV5-5 to TRBJ2-7. CDR3 length: 14 residues. Per germline, CDR1 SGHKS and CDR2 YYEKEE (reference sequence). The full variable domain, rest sourced from reference TRBV5-5 and TRBJ2-7, is DAGVTQSPTHLIKTRGQQVTLRCSPISGHKSVSWYQQVLGQGPQFIFQYYEKEERGRGNFPDRFSARQFPNYSSELNVNALLLGDSALYLCASSLERESYEQYFGPGTRLTVT.

The genes are TRBV28 and TRBJ2-4; without DNA, the TCRdb call of TRBD2 cannot be checked. Per the germline V gene, CDR1 is MDHEN and CDR2 is SYDVKM. This CDR3 region has 16 residues. The CDR3 region is CASSLSRTIAKNIQYF.

The J gene is TRBJ2-3, the V gene TRBV29-1. The CDR3 sequence is 13 residues long. The germline CDR1 and CDR2 sequences are SQVTM and ANQGSEA. This CDR3 reads CSAMARSTDTQYF.

Here the CDR3 reads CASSPQEGMGGEAFF. The rearrangement joins TRBV7-8 to TRBJ1-1. Germline assignment: CDR1 SGHVS and CDR2 FQNEAQ. CDR3 size: 15 residues. Using reference TRBV7-8 and TRBJ1-1 for the parts outside the CDR3, the full variable domain is GAGVSQSPRYKVAKRGQDVALRCDPISGHVSLFWYQQALGQGPEFLTYFQNEAQLDKSGLPSDRFFAERPEGSVSTLKIQRTQQEDSAVYLCASSPQEGMGGEAFFGQGTRLTVV.

V is TRBV11-2 and J is TRBJ2-3; the TRBD2 assignment by TCRdb is unverifiable without DNA. The CDR3 spans 16 residues. Germline-derived CDR1 and CDR2 are SGHAT and FQNNGV. CDR3 loop: CASSSRLAVGTDTQYF. Complete variable domain (other parts from reference TRBV11-2 and TRBJ2-3): EAGVAQSPRYKIIEKRQSVAFWCNPISGHATLYWYQQILGQGPKLLIQFQNNGVVDDSQLPKDRFSAERLKGVDSTLKIQPAKLEDSAVYLCASSSRLAVGTDTQYFGPGTRLTVL.

The V call is TRBV5-6, the J call TRBJ2-2; TCRdb calls TRBD1, which cannot be checked without DNA. Per germline, CDR1 SGHDT and CDR2 YYEEEE. This CDR3 has 17 amino acids. CDR3 in amino acids: CASSSFLSGQGTGELFF.

This chain uses TRBV5-1 with TRBJ1-1; as DNA is missing, the TRBD1 call by TCRdb cannot be tested. The germline V gene has CDR1 SGHRS and CDR2 YFSETQ. This CDR3 comprises 14 residues. The chain's CDR3 is CASSLFDRSTEAFF.

The V and J genes are TRBV4-1 and TRBJ2-5; as DNA is missing, the TRBD2 call by TCRdb cannot be tested. The CDR3 runs to 17 residues. Germline-derived CDR1 and CDR2 are MGHRA and YSYEKL. The CDR3: CASSELAGGPERETQYF.

This chain links TRBV19 with TRBJ2-1. The germline V gene encodes CDR1 LNHDA and CDR2 SQIVND (reference sequence). This CDR3 comprises 13 residues. The CDR3: CASQSQWNNEQFF.

The chain uses TRBV5-1 and TRBJ2-3; the D call of TRBD2 rests on TCRdb alone, since no DNA is present to check it. This CDR3 contains 14 residues. In germline, CDR1 is SGHRS, CDR2 YFSETQ. CDR3 in amino acids: CASRTGTSGRTQYF.

V and J are TRBV7-6 and TRBJ2-7; the TCRdb call, TRBD2, lacks DNA for checking. Per germline, CDR1 SGHVS and CDR2 FNYEAQ. This CDR3 comprises 15 residues. The CDR3 reads CASSPGTIGSYEQYF. The variable domain in full, with the rest retrieved from reference TRBV7-6 and TRBJ2-7, is GAGVSQSPRYKVTKRGQDVALRCDPISGHVSLYWYRQALGQGPEFLTYFNYEAQQDKSGLPNDRFSAERPEGSISTLTIQRTEQRDSAMYRCASSPGTIGSYEQYFGPGTRLTVT.

This chain joins TRBV5-6 and TRBJ2-3; TCRdb designates TRBD1, a call that cannot be tested without DNA. Germline loops: CDR1 SGHDT, CDR2 YYEEEE. The CDR3 sequence is 14 residues long. This CDR3 is CASERDRLTDTQYF.

This chain connects TRBV12-3 or TRBV12-4 to TRBJ1-1; the D call from TCRdb, TRBD1, cannot be confirmed without DNA. The CDR3 is 13 amino acids. The CDR3 region is CASSSRENTEAFF.

The gene calls are TRBV7-2 and TRBJ2-7; the D call from TCRdb, TRBD2, cannot be confirmed without DNA. CDR1 is SGHTA, CDR2 FQGNSA, per germline. The length of the CDR3 is 15 residues. The CDR3 sequence is CASSDQFSGPYEQYF. Looking up the rest from reference TRBV7-2 and TRBJ2-7 gives the full variable domain: GAGVSQSPSNKVTEKGKDVELRCDPISGHTALYWYRQSLGQGLEFLIYFQGNSAPDKSGLPSDRFSAERTGGSVSTLTIQRTQQEDSAVYLCASSDQFSGPYEQYFGPGTRLTVT.

This sequence joins TRBV7-3 and TRBJ2-1; the TCRdb call, TRBD1, lacks DNA for checking. CDR1 and CDR2 (germline): SGHTA, FQGTGA. The CDR3 spans 14 residues. The CDR3: CASSLPGIVNEQFF.

The genes are TRBV7-2 and TRBJ2-4; the D call of TRBD2 rests on TCRdb alone, since no DNA is present to check it. CDR3 length: 12 amino acids. CDR1 is SGHTA, CDR2 FQGNSA, per germline. CDR3 in amino acids: CASSLGEGIQYF.

The J gene is TRBJ2-2, the V gene TRBV7-9; TCRdb names TRBD1, which stays unverified in the absence of DNA. The germline CDR1 and CDR2 sequences are SEHNR and FQNEAQ (reference sequence). The CDR3 has 14 amino acids. The CDR3 spells CASSLITGSGELFF.

This chain uses TRBV20-1 with TRBJ2-1; TCRdb returns TRBD2, unconfirmable since there is no DNA. Per the germline V gene, CDR1 is DFQATT and CDR2 is SNEGSKA (reference sequence). The length of the CDR3 is 15 residues. The CDR3 region is CSAGRLAGAYNEQFF.

The rearrangement links TRBV14 to TRBJ2-1. The CDR3 covers 18 residues. Germline CDR1 reads SGHDN; CDR2 reads FVKESK. The CDR3 sequence: CASSQDVGGLASYNEQFF.